Each of the 15 T cell receptor beta chains below was sequenced from the same sample in a study of shared clonotypes between healthy human individuals. The repertoire was sequenced with immunoSEQ multiplex PCR; TCRdb's copy has only in-frame clones and lacks some. The data contain 520,000 or so clones, 79% of them singletons. Sequencing was done on a sample of PBMCs. These receptors originate from a woman between 40 and 55 years old in good health. Some clones in this sample may be carry-over from other donors' samples.

The V call is TRBV19, the J call TRBJ2-3; D is unclear. This CDR3 contains 14 residues. The V gene lost 3 bases and the J gene lost 0 bases, with 7 bases spanning the gap. Germline values: CDR1 LNHDA, CDR2 SQIVND (reference sequence). The chain's CDR3 is CASSIWESTDTQYF. Written as DNA, the CDR3 is TGTGCCAGTAGTATTTGGGAAAGCACAGATACGCAGTATTTT.

This rearrangement joins TRBV19 to TRBJ2-4, with D tentatively TRBD1 (5 bases). V was cut by 9 bases and J by 0 bases, with 9 bases left in between. The CDR3 is 13 amino acids. CDR1 and CDR2 from the germline V gene are LNHDA and SQIVND (reference sequence). CDR3 nucleotide sequence: TGTGCCAGCAGGGCAGTAGCCAAAAACATTCAGTACTTC. Translating it yields CASRAVAKNIQYF.

The rearrangement joins TRBV7-2 to TRBJ1-2; D gene ambiguous. The V and J ends lost 3 bases and 7 bases respectively, with 6 bases between them. The CDR3 runs 11 residues. Germline V lookup: CDR1 SGHTA, CDR2 FQGNSA. The CDR3 reads CASSFYGGYTF. The DNA for the CDR3 is TGTGCCAGCAGCTTTTACGGTGGCTACACCTTC.

The chain links TRBV4-3 to TRBJ2-7, with 10 nucleotides matching TRBD2. With 0 bases clipped from V and 4 bases from J, the junction kept 6 bases outside the gene matches. CDR3 length: 16 amino acids. Germline loops: CDR1 LGHNA, CDR2 YSLEER. The chain's CDR3 is CASSQDSGTSEYEQYF. The CDR3 region has the DNA TGCGCCAGCAGCCAAGATTCCGGGACTAGCGAATACGAGCAGTACTTC.

The sample holds a few counts of this clone. The chain links TRBV21-1 to TRBJ1-2; TRBD1 reflects the table's D call only, with no check against the DNA. TRBV21-1 is a documented pseudogene. The CDR3 is 15 residues long. CDR3 nucleotides: TGTGCCAGCACCCAAGGACAGGGGAAGTGGGATGGCTACACCTTC. Translation: CASTQGQGKWDGYTF.

This chain joins TRBV9 and TRBJ2-5; tentative D call: TRBD2 (6 bases). Germline V gene data show CDR1 as SGDLS and CDR2 as YYNGEE. The CDR3 is made up of 14 amino acids. V was clipped by 5 bases and J by 4 bases, with 15 bases between them. The CDR3 DNA sequence: TGTGCCAGCAGTTCTCGACTAGGAGGAGAGACCCAGTACTTC. As protein: CASSSRLGGETQYF.

In DNA form, the CDR3 reads TGTGCCAGCTCACCAACGTACCAAGAGACCCAGTACTTC. This encodes CASSPTYQETQYF. The rearrangement links TRBV18 to TRBJ2-5; D remains ambiguous. The CDR3 spans 13 residues. Germline lookup yields CDR1 KGHSH and CDR2 LQKENI. V lost 2 bases to trimming and J lost 0 bases, with 4 bases between them.

This clone was seen more than once but under ten times. This chain joins TRBV6-6 and TRBJ1-1; the match to TRBD1 covers 8 bases. Trimming cost V 4 bases and J 8 bases; bases outside gene matches: 6. Germline V gene sequence: CDR1 MNHNY, CDR2 SVGAGI (reference sequence). The CDR3 spans 13 residues. In DNA, the CDR3 is TGTGCCAGCAGTTCTAACCGGGACAGGGAAGCTTTCTTT. Its protein product is CASSSNRDREAFF.

The chain has TRBV16 and TRBJ2-6, with unresolved D. V lost 3 bases and J lost 0, with 9 bases in between. CDR3 length: 16 amino acids. Germline CDR1 and CDR2: KGHSY and FQNENV. CDR3: CASSQFALSGANVLTF. The CDR3 DNA reads TGTGCCAGCAGCCAGTTTGCGCTCTCTGGGGCCAACGTCCTGACTTTC. Together with reference TRBV16 and TRBJ2-6, the CDR3 gives the full variable domain: GEEVAQTPKHLVRGEGQKAKLYCAPIKGHSYVFWYQQVLKNEFKFLISFQNENVFDETGMPKERFSAKCLPNSPCSLEIQATKLEDSAVYFCASSQFALSGANVLTFGAGSRLTVL.

This clone was seen only once. V is TRBV21-1 and J is TRBJ2-1; the table's TRBD2 call for D was not verified on the DNA. TRBV21-1 has pseudogene status. The CDR3 has 16 residues. CDR3 coding DNA: TGTGCCAGCAGCCCCCCTGGGACTAGAGATATAAATGAGCAGTTCTTC. Amino acid sequence: CASSPPGTRDINEQFF.

The V gene is TRBV5-1, the J gene TRBJ2-3, with TRBD2 as a possible D gene (6 bases). Trimming removed 3 bases at V and 3 bases at J, with 11 bases between. This CDR3 is built from 14 residues. Germline CDR1 reads SGHRS; CDR2 reads YFSETQ. CDR3 DNA: TGCGCCAGCAGCTACCGGGACTTAACAGATACGCAGTATTTT. Protein product: CASSYRDLTDTQYF.

This chain links TRBV9 with TRBJ2-7; TRBD2 matches at 12 bases. Germline CDR1 is SGDLS and CDR2 is YYNGEE. The CDR3 covers 14 residues. The J segment lost 4 bases and the V segment lost 2 bases, leaving 1 base of the junction unmatched. CDR3: CASSVGTSGYEQYF. As DNA, the CDR3 is TGTGCCAGCAGCGTGGGGACTAGCGGGTACGAGCAGTACTTC. The entire variable domain, with the rest obtained from reference TRBV9 and TRBJ2-7, is as follows: DSGVTQTPKHLITATGQRVTLRCSPRSGDLSVYWYQQSLDQGLQFLIQYYNGEERAKGNILERFSAQQFPDLHSELNLSSLELGDSALYFCASSVGTSGYEQYFGPGTRLTVT.

This clone appeared a few times. The same CDR3 also results from other DNA sequences found in this sample. V gene TRBV7-8 combines with J gene TRBJ1-5; D unclear. The germline V and J ends were trimmed by 0 bases and 3 bases, with 6 bases remaining between them. Per the germline V gene, CDR1 is SGHVS and CDR2 is FQNEAQ. This CDR3 region has 14 residues. CDR3 amino acids: CASSLAQDNQPQHF. The CDR3 DNA reads as TGTGCCAGCAGCTTAGCCCAGGACAATCAGCCCCAGCATTTT.

The genes are TRBV11-2 and TRBJ1-2; a weak D match, TRBD1 (6 bases). This CDR3 contains 15 residues. Germline assignment: CDR1 SGHAT and CDR2 FQNNGV. V shed 1 base and J shed 1 base, with 10 bases lying between them. CDR3 bases: TGTGCCAGCAGCTTAGGGACAGCCCTTAACTATGGCTACACCTTC. It encodes CASSLGTALNYGYTF. The full variable domain, rest sourced from reference TRBV11-2 and TRBJ1-2, is EAGVAQSPRYKIIEKRQSVAFWCNPISGHATLYWYQQILGQGPKLLIQFQNNGVVDDSQLPKDRFSAERLKGVDSTLKIQPAKLEDSAVYLCASSLGTALNYGYTFGSGTRLTVV.

This sequence joins TRBV11-2 and TRBJ1-2, with TRBD1 as a possible D gene (5 bases). V shed 1 base and J shed 4 bases, with 10 bases lying between them. CDR1 and CDR2 (germline): SGHAT, FQNNGV. The CDR3 is made up of 14 amino acids. CDR3 sequence reads: CASSLAGWGYGYTF. CDR3 bases: TGTGCCAGCAGCTTAGCAGGGTGGGGCTATGGCTACACCTTC.